The present T cell receptor beta chain was sequenced within a study of technical replicates of blood from several donors. CDR1 and CDR2 (germline): SNHLY, FYNNEI. This CDR3 is 13 amino acids long. V gave up 7 bases and J gave up 3 bases, with 9 bases separating them. TCRdb's table, derived via immunoSEQ multiplex PCR, lists solely in-frame clones and lacks some. The sample contains 70,000 to 95,000 clones, 94% of which appear only once. The V gene is TRBV2, the J gene TRBJ2-2; unclear D gene. The sequencing sample was made of T cells isolated from PBMCs. This TCR was recovered from a human donor in good health. CDR3: CASTEEHTGELFF. The CDR3 region has the DNA TGTGCCAGCACCGAGGAGCACACCGGGGAGCTGTTTTTT.